The 5 T cell receptor beta chains listed next were all sequenced from one sample in a study of T cells after yellow fever vaccination. TCRdb re-called the 5' RACE reads through MiXCR, storing one row per CDR3 protein. The table lists around 610,000 distinct CDR3 sequences, roughly 13% of them singletons. Sequenced material: PBMCs, taken on the day of the yellow fever booster vaccination. Receptors originate from a man younger than 45 who received the YFV17D yellow fever vaccine.

This clonotype showed up just a few times. The chain employs TRBV20-1 and TRBJ2-1; 13 positions agree with TRBD2. The CDR3 sequence is 15 residues long. The germline V gene encodes CDR1 DFQATT and CDR2 SNEGSKA (reference sequence). V gave up 5 bases and J gave up 7 bases; unmatched junction bases: 8. Here the CDR3 reads CSALRTSGGANEQFF. Here the CDR3 DNA reads TGCAGTGCTCTCCGGACTAGCGGGGGCGCAAATGAGCAGTTCTTC.

This clonotype came up a few times. The chain combines TRBV6-2 or TRBV6-3 with TRBJ2-4; D unclear. V shed 7 bases and J shed 7 bases, with 14 bases lying between them. The germline V gene has CDR1 MNHEY and CDR2 SVGEGT. The CDR3 runs to 13 residues. The CDR3 DNA reads as TGTGCCAGCAAGCTTGGGCACGCCAACATTCAGTACTTC. Translating it yields CASKLGHANIQYF.

This CDR3 is CASGRGGTENIQYF. DNA for the CDR3: TGTGCCAGCGGCCGAGGCGGGACAGAGAACATTCAGTACTTC. The rearrangement joins TRBV7-3 to TRBJ2-4; D perhaps matches TRBD1 (7 bases). The CDR3 consists of 14 residues. V was shortened by 8 bases and J by 7 bases, with 18 bases between the two germline ends. CDR1 and CDR2 (germline): SGHTA, FQGTGA. The entire variable domain, with the rest obtained from reference TRBV7-3 and TRBJ2-4, is as follows: GAGVSQTPSNKVTEKGKYVELRCDPISGHTALYWYRQSLGQGPEFLIYFQGTGAADDSGLPNDRFFAVRPEGSVSTLKIQRTERGDSAVYLCASGRGGTENIQYFGAGTRLSVL.

J is TRBJ1-2 and V is TRBV7-2; D uncertain. Germline CDR1 reads SGHTA; CDR2 reads FQGNSA. There are 14 residues in the CDR3. Trimming cost V 7 bases and J 0 bases, with 12 bases left between them. Here the CDR3 DNA reads TGTGCCAGCACGCAAATGGGTTCTAACTATGGCTACACCTTC. Protein product: CASTQMGSNYGYTF.

DNA for the CDR3: TGTGCCATCAGGAGGACTAGCGGACCTGAAGAGACCCAGTACTTC. It encodes CAIRRTSGPEETQYF. The chain employs TRBV10-3 and TRBJ2-5; 10 nucleotides align to TRBD2. V shed 6 bases and J 3 bases; nucleotides not matched to a gene: 7. Germline assignment: CDR1 ENHRY and CDR2 SYGVKD. This CDR3 has 15 amino acids.